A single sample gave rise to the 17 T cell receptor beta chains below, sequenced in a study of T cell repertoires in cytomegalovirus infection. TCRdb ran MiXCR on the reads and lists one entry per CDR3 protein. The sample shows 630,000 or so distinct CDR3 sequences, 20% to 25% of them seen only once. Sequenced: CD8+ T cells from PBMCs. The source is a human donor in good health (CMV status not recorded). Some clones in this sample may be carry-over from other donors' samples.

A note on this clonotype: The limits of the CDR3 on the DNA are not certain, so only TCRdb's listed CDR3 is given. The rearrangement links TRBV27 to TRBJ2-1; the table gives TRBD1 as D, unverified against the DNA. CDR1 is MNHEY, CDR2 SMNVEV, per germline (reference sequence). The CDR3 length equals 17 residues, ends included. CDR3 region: CASSTSGTGGARVEQFF.

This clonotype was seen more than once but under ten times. CDR3 sequence: CASQERGDLSYNEQFF. CDR3 nucleotides: TGTGCCAGCCAGGAGCGGGGGGACCTATCCTACAATGAGCAGTTCTTC. The V gene is TRBV7-8, the J gene TRBJ2-1, with 9 bases identical to TRBD2. Per the germline V gene, CDR1 is SGHVS and CDR2 is FQNEAQ. J was trimmed by 1 base and V by 8 bases; bases with no gene match: 9. CDR3 length: 16 amino acids.

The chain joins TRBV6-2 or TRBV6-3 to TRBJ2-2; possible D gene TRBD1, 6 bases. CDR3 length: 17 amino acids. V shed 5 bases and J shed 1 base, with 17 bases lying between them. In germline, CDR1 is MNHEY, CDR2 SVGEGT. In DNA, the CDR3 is TGTGCCAGCAGTCCCCATCGGACAGATTGGAACACCGGGGAGCTGTTTTTT. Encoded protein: CASSPHRTDWNTGELFF.

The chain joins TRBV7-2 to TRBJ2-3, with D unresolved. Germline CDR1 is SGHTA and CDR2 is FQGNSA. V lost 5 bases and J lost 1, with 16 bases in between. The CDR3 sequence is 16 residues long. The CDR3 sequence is CASSTSTATRTDTQYF. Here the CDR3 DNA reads TGTGCCAGCAGCACGTCTACGGCTACCCGCACAGATACGCAGTATTTT.

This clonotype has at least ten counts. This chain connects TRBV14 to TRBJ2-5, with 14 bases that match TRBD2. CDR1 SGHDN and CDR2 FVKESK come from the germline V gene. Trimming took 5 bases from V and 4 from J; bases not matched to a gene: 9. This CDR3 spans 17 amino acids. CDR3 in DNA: TGTGCCAGCAGCACCGGGACTAGCGGGAGCTTTCTAGAGACCCAGTACTTC. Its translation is CASSTGTSGSFLETQYF.

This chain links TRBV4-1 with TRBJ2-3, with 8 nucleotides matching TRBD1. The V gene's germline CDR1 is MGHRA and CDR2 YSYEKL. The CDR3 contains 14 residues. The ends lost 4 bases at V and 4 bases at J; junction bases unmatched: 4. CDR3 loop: CASSRRQGPDTQYF. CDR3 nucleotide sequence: TGCGCCAGCAGCCGGCGACAGGGGCCAGATACGCAGTATTTT.

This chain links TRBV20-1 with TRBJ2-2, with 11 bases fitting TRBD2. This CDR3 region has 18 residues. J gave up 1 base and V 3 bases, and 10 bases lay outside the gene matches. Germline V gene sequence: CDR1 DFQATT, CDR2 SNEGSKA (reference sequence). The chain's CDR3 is CSARPSGGPILNTGELFF. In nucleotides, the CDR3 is TGCAGTGCTAGGCCTAGCGGGGGGCCCATACTGAACACCGGGGAGCTGTTTTTT.

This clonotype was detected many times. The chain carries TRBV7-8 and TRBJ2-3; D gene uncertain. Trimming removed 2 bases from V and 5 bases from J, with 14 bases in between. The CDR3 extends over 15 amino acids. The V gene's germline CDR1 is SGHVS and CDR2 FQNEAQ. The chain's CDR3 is CASSLKSSFVDTQYF. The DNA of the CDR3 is TGTGCCAGCAGCTTAAAATCATCTTTCGTAGATACGCAGTATTTT.

CDR3 in amino acids: CSARVGLGTEAFF. CDR3 nucleotides: TGCAGTGCTAGAGTCGGGTTAGGGACTGAAGCTTTCTTT. The chain recombines TRBV20-1 with TRBJ1-1; D is undetermined. Trimming left V 1 base short and J 5 bases short, with 11 bases between. Germline V gene lookup returns CDR1 DFQATT and CDR2 SNEGSKA (reference sequence). This CDR3 spans 13 amino acids.

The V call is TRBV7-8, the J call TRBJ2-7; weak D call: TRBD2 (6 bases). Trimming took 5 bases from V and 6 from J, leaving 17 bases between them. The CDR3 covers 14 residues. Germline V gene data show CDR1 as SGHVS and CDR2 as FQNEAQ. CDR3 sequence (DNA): TGTGCCAGCAGCCCCCGGGACCGCGGGGCCGAGCAGTACGTC. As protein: CASSPRDRGAEQYV.

The CDR3 protein is CATSRPRGLNEQFF. The CDR3 nucleotides read TGTGCCACCAGCAGACCCCGGGGCCTCAATGAGCAGTTCTTC. The V and J genes are TRBV15 and TRBJ2-1; D is perhaps TRBD1 or TRBD2 (5 bases each). Germline V lookup: CDR1 LNHNV, CDR2 YYDKDF (reference sequence). Between the trimmed V and J ends, which lost 2 bases and 6 bases, there was a span of 11 bases. The CDR3 consists of 14 residues.

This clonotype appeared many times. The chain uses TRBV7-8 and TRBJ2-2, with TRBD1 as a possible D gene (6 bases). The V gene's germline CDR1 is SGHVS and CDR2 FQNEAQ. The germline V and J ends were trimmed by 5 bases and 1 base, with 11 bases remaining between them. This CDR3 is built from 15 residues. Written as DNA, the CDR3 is TGTGCCAGCAGCGCGCAGGGGTTGAACACCGGGGAGCTGTTTTTT. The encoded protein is CASSAQGLNTGELFF.

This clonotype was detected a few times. This chain's CDR3 is CASRLRQSNNEQFF. CDR3 in DNA: TGTGCCAGCAGACTTCGACAGTCTAACAATGAGCAGTTCTTC. This chain connects TRBV6-2 or TRBV6-3 to TRBJ2-1; D might be TRBD1 (5 bases). CDR1 MNHEY and CDR2 SVGEGT come from the germline V gene. Trimming pared 6 bases from V and 5 bases from J, leaving 14 bases between. The CDR3 extends over 14 amino acids.

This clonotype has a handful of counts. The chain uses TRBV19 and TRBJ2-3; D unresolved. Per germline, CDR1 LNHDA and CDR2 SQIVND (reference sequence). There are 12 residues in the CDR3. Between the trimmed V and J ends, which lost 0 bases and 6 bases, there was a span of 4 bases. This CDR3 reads CASSIEGDTQYF. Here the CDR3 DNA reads TGTGCCAGTAGTATAGAGGGGGATACGCAGTATTTT.

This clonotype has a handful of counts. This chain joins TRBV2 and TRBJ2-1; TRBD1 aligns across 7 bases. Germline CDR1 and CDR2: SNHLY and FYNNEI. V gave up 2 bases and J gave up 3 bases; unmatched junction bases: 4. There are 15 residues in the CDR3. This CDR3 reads CASSELPGGYNEQFF. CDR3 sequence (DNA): TGTGCCAGCAGTGAACTCCCAGGGGGCTACAATGAGCAGTTCTTC.

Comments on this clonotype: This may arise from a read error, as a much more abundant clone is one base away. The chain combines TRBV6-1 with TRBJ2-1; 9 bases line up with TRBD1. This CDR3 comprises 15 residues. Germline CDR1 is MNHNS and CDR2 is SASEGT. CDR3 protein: CANSRWDRAYNEQFF. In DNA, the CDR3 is TGTGCCAACAGTAGGTGGGACAGGGCATACAATGAGCAGTTCTTC.

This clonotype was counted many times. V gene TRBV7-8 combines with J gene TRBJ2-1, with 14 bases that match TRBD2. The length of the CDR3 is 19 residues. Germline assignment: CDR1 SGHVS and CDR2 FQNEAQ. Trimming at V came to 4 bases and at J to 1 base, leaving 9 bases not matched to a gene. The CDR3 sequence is CASSSSLGLAGDSYNEQFF. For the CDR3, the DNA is TGTGCCAGCAGCTCCTCCTTGGGACTAGCGGGGGATTCCTACAATGAGCAGTTCTTC.